This T cell receptor beta chain was obtained from a study of T cells after yellow fever vaccination. This CDR3 has 15 amino acids. The germline V gene has CDR1 MNHEY and CDR2 SVGAGI. Trimming pared 2 bases from V and 1 base from J, leaving 11 bases between. From the 5' RACE reads, TCRdb called clonotypes with MiXCR, one entry per CDR3 protein. The data hold hundreds of thousands of distinct CDR3 sequences, with roughly an eighth observed a single time. Sequences were derived from CD4+ T cells sorted from PBMCs, sampled 15 days after the yellow fever booster vaccination. This TCR derives from a man between 18 and 29 years old who received the YFV17D yellow fever vaccine. This chain joins TRBV6-5 and TRBJ1-1; no definite D call. CDR3 protein: CASSYGWEGNTEAFF. In DNA, the CDR3 is TGTGCCAGCAGTTACGGATGGGAGGGGAACACTGAAGCTTTCTTT.